This record covers a single TCR beta chain. As yet, its antigen is unknown. The CDR3 contains 19 residues. Trimming left V 4 bases short and J 7 bases short, with 29 bases between. Germline CDR1 and CDR2: LNHDA and SQIVND (reference sequence). Sequencing was performed with immunoSEQ multiplex PCR; in TCRdb, only in-frame clones are kept and a portion is missing. The sample contains fewer than 25,000 clones, approximately 82% of which appear only once. These data belong to a study of T cells in narcolepsy. About the research overall: Donors had narcolepsy type 1 or type 2, or were healthy controls.

Study-level points and caveats: Comparing one patient's CSF and blood CD4+ clonotypes highlighted HCRT- and TRIB2-specific autoreactive clonotypes. Autoreactive clonotypes reportedly recurred in blood of same and different patients, not controls. No autoreactive T cell clone sequences appeared in some memory CD4+ repertoires.

The gene calls are TRBV19 and TRBJ2-1; D remains unclear. Sequenced input: memory (CD45RA-) CD4+ T cells from blood. This clonotype was sampled from a human donor in good health. CDR3 bases: TGTGCCAGTAGTAGGTCCCCAACAACCCCAACCGCCCCGAGGAATGAGCAGTTCTTC. This codes for CASSRSPTTPTAPRNEQFF.